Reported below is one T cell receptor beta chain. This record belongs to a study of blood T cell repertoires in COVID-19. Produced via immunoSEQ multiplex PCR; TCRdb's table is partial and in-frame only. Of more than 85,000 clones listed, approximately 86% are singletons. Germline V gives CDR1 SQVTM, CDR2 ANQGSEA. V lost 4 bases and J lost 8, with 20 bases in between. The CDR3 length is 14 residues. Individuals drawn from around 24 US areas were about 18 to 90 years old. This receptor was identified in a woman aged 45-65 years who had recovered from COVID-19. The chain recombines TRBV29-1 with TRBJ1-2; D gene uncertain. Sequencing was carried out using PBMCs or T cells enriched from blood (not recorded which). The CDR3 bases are TGCAGCGTTGTGCCCCAGGTTCCATTTGGGGGCTACACCTTC. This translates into CSVVPQVPFGGYTF.